This TCR beta chain appears in the sequencing data of a study of control samples from healthy donors and cancer patients. Method: immunoSEQ multiplex PCR; TCRdb's copy keeps in-frame clones and lacks some. This table holds approximately 150,000 clones, under 95% found once. The V end was cut by 4 bases, the J end by 7 bases, with 11 bases between. The CDR3 totals 13 residues. Germline CDR1 and CDR2: SGHNT and YYREEE (reference sequence). The sequencing input was blood. This clonotype was obtained from a man between 18 and 35 years old in good health. The chain uses TRBV5-4 and TRBJ1-4; D remains ambiguous. The CDR3 loop reads CASSPAGSEKLFF. The CDR3 nucleotides are TGTGCCAGCAGCCCCGCGGGGTCTGAAAAACTGTTTTTT.